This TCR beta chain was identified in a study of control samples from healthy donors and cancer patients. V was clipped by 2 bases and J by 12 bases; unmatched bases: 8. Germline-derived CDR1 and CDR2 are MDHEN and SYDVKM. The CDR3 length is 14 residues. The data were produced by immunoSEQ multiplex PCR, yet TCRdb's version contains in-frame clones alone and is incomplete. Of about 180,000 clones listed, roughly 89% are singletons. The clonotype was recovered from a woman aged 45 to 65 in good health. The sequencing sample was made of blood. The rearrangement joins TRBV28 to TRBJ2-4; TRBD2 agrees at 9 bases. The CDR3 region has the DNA TGTGCCAGCAGTTTAGCGGGGGGGATGTTGGCTCAGTACTTC. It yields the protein CASSLAGGMLAQYF. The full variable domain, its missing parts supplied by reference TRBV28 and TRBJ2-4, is DVKVTQSSRYLVKRTGEKVFLECVQDMDHENMFWYRQDPGLGLRLIYFSYDVKMKEKGDIPEGYSVSREKKERFSLILESASTNQTSMYLCASSLAGGMLAQYFGAGTRLSVL.